The present T cell receptor beta chain was sequenced within a study of beta chain features in type 1 diabetes. Trimming cost V 4 bases and J 6 bases, with 10 bases left between them. The CDR3 is made up of 12 amino acids. CDR1 and CDR2 from the germline V gene are KGHSH and LQKENI. Only one count was recorded for this clone. Each sorted fraction was over 98% pure. cDNA synthesis used the whole RNA isolate, giving expressed TCRB sequences. The protocol was immunoSEQ multiplex PCR, while the TCRdb copy is restricted to in-frame clones and leaves out a portion. Among a few hundred thousand clones listed, roughly 31% were seen once.

The chain combines TRBV18 with TRBJ2-7; D perhaps matches TRBD2 (6 bases). The TCR originated in a man aged 18 to 29 in good health. Sequencing used naive CD4+ T cells from blood. The chain's CDR3 is CASSLLGGEQYF. CDR3 DNA sequence: TGTGCCAGCTCACTACTCGGGGGCGAGCAGTACTTC.